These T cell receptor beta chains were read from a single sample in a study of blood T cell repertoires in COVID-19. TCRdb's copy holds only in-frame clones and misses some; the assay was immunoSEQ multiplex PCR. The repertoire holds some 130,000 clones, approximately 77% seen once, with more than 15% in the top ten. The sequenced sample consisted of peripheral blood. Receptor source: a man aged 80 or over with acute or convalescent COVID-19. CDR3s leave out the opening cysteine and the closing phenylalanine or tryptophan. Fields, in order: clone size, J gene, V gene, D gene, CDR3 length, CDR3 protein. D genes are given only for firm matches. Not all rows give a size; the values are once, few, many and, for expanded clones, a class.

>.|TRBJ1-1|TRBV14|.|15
ASSQKFVLSGNTEAF
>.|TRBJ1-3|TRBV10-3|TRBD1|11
AIKGTGMDTIY
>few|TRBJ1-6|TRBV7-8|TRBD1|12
ASSLAGGFSPLH
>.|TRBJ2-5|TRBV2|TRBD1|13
ASSDLGQGKETQY
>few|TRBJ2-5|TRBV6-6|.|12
ASSRPEFGETQY
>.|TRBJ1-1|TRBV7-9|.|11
ASSLEGGDEAF
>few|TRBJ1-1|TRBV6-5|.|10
ASFSVNTEAF
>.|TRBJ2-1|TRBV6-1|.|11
ASSELGFNEQF
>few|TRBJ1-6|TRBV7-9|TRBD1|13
ASSSMTGGNPPLH
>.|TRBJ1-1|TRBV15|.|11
ATSREQSSEAF
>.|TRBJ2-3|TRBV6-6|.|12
ASSTGRSTDTQY
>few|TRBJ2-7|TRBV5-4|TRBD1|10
ASSVGQEEQY
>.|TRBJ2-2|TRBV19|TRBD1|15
ASSIVQGATGTGELF
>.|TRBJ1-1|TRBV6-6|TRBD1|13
ASSYPSQGVTEAF
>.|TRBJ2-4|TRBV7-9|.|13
ASSPNTVAKNIQY
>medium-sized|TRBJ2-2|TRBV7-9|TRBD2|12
ASRGRTSTGELF
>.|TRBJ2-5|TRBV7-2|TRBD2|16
ASSLALRTSGGKETQY
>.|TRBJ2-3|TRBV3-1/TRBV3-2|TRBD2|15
ATSASGGAVATDTQY
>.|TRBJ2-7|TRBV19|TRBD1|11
ASSPTGGHEQY
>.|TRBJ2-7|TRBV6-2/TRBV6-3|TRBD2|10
ASSEGLIKQY
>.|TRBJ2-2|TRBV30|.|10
AWSLYSGELF
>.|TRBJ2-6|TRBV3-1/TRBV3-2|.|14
ASSRDRSSGANVLT
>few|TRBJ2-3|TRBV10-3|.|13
AISEAWQVPDTQY
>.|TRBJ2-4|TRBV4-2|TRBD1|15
ASSQAPQGQGGNIQY
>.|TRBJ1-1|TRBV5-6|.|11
ASSLYVNTEAF
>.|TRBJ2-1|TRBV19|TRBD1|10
ASTSKQGDLF
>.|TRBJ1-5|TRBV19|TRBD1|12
ASSIQGANQPQH
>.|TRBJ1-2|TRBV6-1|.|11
ASSESGNYGYT